This TCR beta chain was sequenced during a study of identical twins. Regarding the study as a whole: Zero-insertion findings could be partly confounded by invariant cells (MAIT and iNKT cells). High-abundance cord blood beta clonotypes had fewer insertions; memory repertoires showed none. Beta out-of-frame twin sharing showed a weaker excess.

This clonotype has at least ten counts. The antigen remains unidentified. The V gene's germline CDR1 is KGHDR and CDR2 SFDVKD. The CDR3 runs to 15 residues. Trimming shortened V by 4 bases and J by 4 bases, and 14 bases separated the two germline ends. One entry per CDR3 protein results from TCRdb running MiXCR on the 5' RACE reads. This repertoire shows hundreds of thousands of distinct CDR3 sequences, less than 7% found once; its top ten account for 1.5% to 2%. The genes are TRBV24-1 and TRBJ2-3, with D uncertain. This receptor was obtained from a young man in good health. The sample was naive T cells sorted from blood. The CDR3 nucleotides are TGTGCCACCAGTGACCACCTTCAGGTGTCAGATACGCAGTATTTT. Its translation is CATSDHLQVSDTQYF.